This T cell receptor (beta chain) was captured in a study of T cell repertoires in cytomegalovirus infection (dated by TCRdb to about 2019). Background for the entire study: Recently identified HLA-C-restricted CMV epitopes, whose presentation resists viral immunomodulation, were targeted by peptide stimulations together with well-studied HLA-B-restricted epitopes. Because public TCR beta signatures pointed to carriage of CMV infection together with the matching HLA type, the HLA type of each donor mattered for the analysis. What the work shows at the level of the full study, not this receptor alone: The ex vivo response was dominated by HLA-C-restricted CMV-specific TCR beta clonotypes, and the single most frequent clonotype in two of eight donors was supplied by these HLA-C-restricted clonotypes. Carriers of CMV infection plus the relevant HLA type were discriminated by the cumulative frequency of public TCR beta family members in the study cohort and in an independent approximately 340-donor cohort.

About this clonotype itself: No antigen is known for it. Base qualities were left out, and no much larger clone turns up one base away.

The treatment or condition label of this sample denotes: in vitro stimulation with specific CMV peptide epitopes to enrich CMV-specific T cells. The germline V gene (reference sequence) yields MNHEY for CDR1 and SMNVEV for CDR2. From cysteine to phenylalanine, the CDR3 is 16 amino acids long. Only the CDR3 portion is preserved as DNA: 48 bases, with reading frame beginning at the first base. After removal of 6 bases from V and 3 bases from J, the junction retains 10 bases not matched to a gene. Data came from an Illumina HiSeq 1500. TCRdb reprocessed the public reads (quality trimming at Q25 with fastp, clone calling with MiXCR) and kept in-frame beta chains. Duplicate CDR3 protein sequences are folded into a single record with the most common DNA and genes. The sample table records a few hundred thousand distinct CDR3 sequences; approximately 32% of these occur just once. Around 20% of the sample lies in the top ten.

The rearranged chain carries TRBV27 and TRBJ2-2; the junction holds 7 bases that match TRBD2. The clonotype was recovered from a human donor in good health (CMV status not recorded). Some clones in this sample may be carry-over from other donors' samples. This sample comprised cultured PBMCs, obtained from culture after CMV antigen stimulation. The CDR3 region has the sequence CASRGWRESYTGELFF. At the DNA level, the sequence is TGTGCCAGCAGGGGTTGGCGGGAGAGCTACACCGGGGAGCTGTTTTTT.